These T cell receptor beta chains were read from a single sample in a study of T cell changes during pregnancy in multiple sclerosis. TCRdb's table, derived via immunoSEQ multiplex PCR, lists solely in-frame clones and lacks some. Of tens of thousands of clones in the sample, approximately 89% were seen once. The sample here was CD8+ T cells from peripheral blood mononuclear cells, taken in the second trimester of pregnancy. These receptors all stem from a female donor with multiple sclerosis, enrolled in a pregnancy study. The CDR3 runs from the conserved cysteine through the conserved F or W. The order of the fields is D gene, J gene, clone size, V gene, CDR3 DNA, CDR3 protein. A D gene is named only where the DNA matches it firmly. Clone sizes are given selectively: once, few, many, or a class where the clone is expanded.

D: -
J: TRBJ2-7
size: -
V: TRBV4-2
DNA: TGTGCCAGCAGCCACTCCGACGAGCAGTACTTC
CDR3: CASSHSDEQYF

D: TRBD2
J: TRBJ2-1
size: -
V: TRBV27
DNA: TGTGCCAGCAGTTTATTGAGGGAGGGGCTGGGTCGCGATGAGCAGTTCTTC
CDR3: CASSLLREGLGRDEQFF

D: -
J: TRBJ1-1
size: few
V: TRBV30
DNA: TGTGCCTGGAGTCGGGACACTGAAGCTTTCTTT
CDR3: CAWSRDTEAFF

D: TRBD1
J: TRBJ1-1
size: -
V: TRBV5-1
DNA: TGCGCCAGCAGCCCTAAGGGACAGGGGATGTGGGCTTTCTTT
CDR3: CASSPKGQGMWAFF

D: -
J: TRBJ1-2
size: -
V: TRBV5-1
DNA: TGCGCCAGCAGCTCCCGGGGACCAAGGGGGTATGGCTACACCTTC
CDR3: CASSSRGPRGYGYTF

D: -
J: TRBJ1-1
size: few
V: TRBV30
DNA: TGTGCCTGGAGTGTAAGGAGTGCTGAAGCTTTCTTT
CDR3: CAWSVRSAEAFF

D: TRBD2
J: TRBJ2-3
size: -
V: TRBV27
DNA: TGTGCCAGCCAAGGAGCGGGGGCAGATACGCAGTATTTT
CDR3: CASQGAGADTQYF

D: -
J: TRBJ2-7
size: -
V: TRBV6-1
DNA: TGTGCCAGCAGTGAAGACGGAGGGTCCTACGAGCAGTACTTC
CDR3: CASSEDGGSYEQYF

D: TRBD2
J: TRBJ2-3
size: -
V: TRBV15
DNA: TGTGCCACCAGCAGCCGACTAGCGGGAGGGCCGTTGGGAGATACGCAGTATTTT
CDR3: CATSSRLAGGPLGDTQYF

D: TRBD1
J: TRBJ2-3
size: -
V: TRBV6-4
DNA: TGTGCCAGCAGGGACATACAGGGGCGCCGTGGCACAGATACGCAGTATTTT
CDR3: CASRDIQGRRGTDTQYF

D: -
J: TRBJ1-3
size: -
V: TRBV9
DNA: TGTGCCAGCAGCACGGACGGGAGCTCTGGAAACACCATATATTTT
CDR3: CASSTDGSSGNTIYF

D: TRBD1
J: TRBJ1-4
size: -
V: TRBV2
DNA: TGTGCCAGCAGTCGGACAGGGTCGGAAAAACTGTTTTTT
CDR3: CASSRTGSEKLFF

D: TRBD1
J: TRBJ1-1
size: -
V: TRBV29-1
DNA: TGCAGCGTCACCCGGACAGGGCCTAACACTGAAGCTTTCTTT
CDR3: CSVTRTGPNTEAFF

D: -
J: TRBJ1-1
size: -
V: TRBV7-9
DNA: TGTGCCAGCAGCTTAGACCCCCGACAGACGAACACTGAAGCTTTCTTT
CDR3: CASSLDPRQTNTEAFF

D: -
J: TRBJ2-1
size: -
V: TRBV29-1
DNA: TGCAGCGTAGCAGGGGTCTCAGCGGGGACATACAATGAGCAGTTCTTC
CDR3: CSVAGVSAGTYNEQFF

D: TRBD2
J: TRBJ2-1
size: -
V: TRBV7-3
DNA: TGTGCCAGCAGCCGTAGCGGGAGCGGCAATGAGCAGTTCTTC
CDR3: CASSRSGSGNEQFF

D: TRBD1
J: TRBJ1-2
size: -
V: TRBV28
DNA: TGTGCCAGCAGTTCGCCGCGGACAGGGGGTAGCTATGGCTACACCTTC
CDR3: CASSSPRTGGSYGYTF

D: -
J: TRBJ1-4
size: -
V: TRBV2
DNA: TGTGCCATCCACGAAGGGGTTGGAGAGAATGAAAAACTGTTTTTT
CDR3: CAIHEGVGENEKLFF

D: TRBD2
J: TRBJ2-1
size: few
V: TRBV7-9
DNA: TGTGCCAGCAGCCCCTCCATCGCCGGACTAGGCGGTGAGCAGTTCTTC
CDR3: CASSPSIAGLGGEQFF

D: -
J: TRBJ2-7
size: -
V: TRBV7-9
DNA: TGTGCCAGCAGCAAGGGGGGGAAGTCCTACGAGCAGTACTTC
CDR3: CASSKGGKSYEQYF

D: -
J: TRBJ1-2
size: -
V: TRBV27
DNA: TGTGCCAGCAGTTTGGGCAGAAACTATGGCTACACCTTC
CDR3: CASSLGRNYGYTF

D: TRBD2
J: TRBJ2-5
size: -
V: TRBV9
DNA: TGTGCCAGCAGCGTAGCTGGCGGGGGGATCGAGACCCAGTACTTC
CDR3: CASSVAGGGIETQYF

D: -
J: TRBJ2-7
size: -
V: TRBV19
DNA: TGTGCCAGTAGTTTGGGACACTCGAGCTCCTACGAGCAGTACTTC
CDR3: CASSLGHSSSYEQYF

D: TRBD1
J: TRBJ2-7
size: -
V: TRBV4-1
DNA: TGCGCCAGCAGCCAAGGTGGGACAGGAACCTACGAGCAGTACTTC
CDR3: CASSQGGTGTYEQYF

D: -
J: TRBJ1-4
size: -
V: TRBV9
DNA: TGTGCCAGCAGCGTAGTAGGGGGGGGAGGCGAAAAACTGTTTTTT
CDR3: CASSVVGGGGEKLFF

D: TRBD1
J: TRBJ1-2
size: -
V: TRBV19
DNA: TGTGCCAGTACCGACAGGGAGGAATATGGCTACACCTTC
CDR3: CASTDREEYGYTF

D: TRBD1
J: TRBJ1-2
size: -
V: TRBV14
DNA: TGTGCCAGCAGCCACACCCGACAGGGAAGTTCCGACTACACCTTC
CDR3: CASSHTRQGSSDYTF

D: TRBD2
J: TRBJ2-7
size: -
V: TRBV28
DNA: TGTGCCAGCACCCCGGGGGGACTAGCGGACAGCTCCTACGAGCAGTACTTC
CDR3: CASTPGGLADSSYEQYF

D: -
J: TRBJ2-7
size: -
V: TRBV7-9
DNA: TGTGCCAGCAGCCACCGGGACTCCTCGATCTACGAGCAGTACTTC
CDR3: CASSHRDSSIYEQYF

D: -
J: TRBJ2-2
size: -
V: TRBV2
DNA: TGTGCCAGCAGTGAACCGGGTCCAGGGGTTTTCACCGGGGAGCTGTTTTTT
CDR3: CASSEPGPGVFTGELFF

D: -
J: TRBJ2-3
size: -
V: TRBV5-6
DNA: TGTGCCAGCAGATCGCTAGGAGGAGGAGATACGCAGTATTTT
CDR3: CASRSLGGGDTQYF

D: -
J: TRBJ2-1
size: once
V: TRBV7-8
DNA: TGTGCCAGCAGCTTAGTATATTCGGGGGCCTACAATGAGCAGTTCTTC
CDR3: CASSLVYSGAYNEQFF

D: TRBD1
J: TRBJ1-2
size: -
V: TRBV9
DNA: TGTGCCAGCAGCGGGACAGGGAATTGGGATGGCTACACCTTC
CDR3: CASSGTGNWDGYTF

D: TRBD1
J: TRBJ2-2
size: -
V: TRBV5-1
DNA: TGCGCCAGCAGCTTTGGCCCGGGACAGGAAAACACCGGGGAGCTGTTTTTT
CDR3: CASSFGPGQENTGELFF

D: TRBD2
J: TRBJ2-7
size: -
V: TRBV6-6
DNA: TGTGCCAGCAGTCGCGGGGGAGGGGTTAACGAGCAGTACTTC
CDR3: CASSRGGGVNEQYF

D: -
J: TRBJ2-1
size: -
V: TRBV7-9
DNA: TGTGCCAGCAGCTTTTCCGAGACTAGAATTAATGAGCAGTTCTTC
CDR3: CASSFSETRINEQFF

D: -
J: TRBJ2-1
size: -
V: TRBV7-8
DNA: TGTGCCAGCAGCTCCAGAACAGGCCACAATGAGCAGTTCTTC
CDR3: CASSSRTGHNEQFF

D: -
J: TRBJ2-5
size: -
V: TRBV25-1
DNA: TGTGCCAGCAGTGAAAGACTAGCCAGGGGAGAGACCCAGTACTTC
CDR3: CASSERLARGETQYF

D: TRBD1
J: TRBJ1-1
size: few
V: TRBV30
DNA: TGTGCCGGGACAGCCGCCGGGGAGGCTTTCTTT
CDR3: CAGTAAGEAFF

D: -
J: TRBJ1-5
size: -
V: TRBV5-1
DNA: TGCGCCAGCAGCTTGGCGGGACTCATAGATCAGCCCCAGCATTTT
CDR3: CASSLAGLIDQPQHF

D: TRBD1
J: TRBJ2-1
size: -
V: TRBV19
DNA: TGTGCCAGTAGGTCTTTCCTGGGACAGGACAATGAGCAGTTCTTC
CDR3: CASRSFLGQDNEQFF

D: TRBD1
J: TRBJ1-2
size: -
V: TRBV9
DNA: TGTGCCAGCAGCGTAGAGTTTAAGGGACAGGTCTTTACCTTC
CDR3: CASSVEFKGQVFTF

D: TRBD1
J: TRBJ2-1
size: -
V: TRBV29-1
DNA: TGCAGCGCCATACCTCGGACAGGGGAGGGCAATGAGCAGTTCTTC
CDR3: CSAIPRTGEGNEQFF

D: TRBD2
J: TRBJ2-1
size: -
V: TRBV7-9
DNA: TGTGCCAGCAGCTTACTAGCGGGGGGCTATGAGCAGTTCTTC
CDR3: CASSLLAGGYEQFF

D: TRBD2
J: TRBJ2-1
size: few
V: TRBV27
DNA: TGTGCCAGCAGTCGGGGGGGCTACAATGAGCAGTTCTTC
CDR3: CASSRGGYNEQFF